The source of this TCR beta chain is a study of cytomegalovirus exposure and HLA in healthy donors (dated by TCRdb to 2016 to 2017). About the full investigation: An earlier analysis of some 600 of the donors reported approximately 280 Gb of sequence data and 117 million unique TCR beta sequences obtained from about 179 million T cells. Rather than drawing on any new phenotypic data, the later analysis identified candidate immune exposures from TCR beta sequences and the way those sequences occurred across donors. An earlier analysis of 587 of the donors applied high-throughput TCR beta sequencing to assess whether each TCR beta V gene segment acted as functional or pseudogenic. Besides the first cohort of more than 650 subjects, a separate validation cohort made up of roughly 120 different subjects was used. In a later analysis, previously published TCR beta repertoires from 600 to 850 donors were re-analyzed and high-resolution HLA genotyping was added so that TCR occurrence patterns could be studied. An early release that covered some 640 HLA-typed donors contained approximately 300 gigabases of sequencing data and around 85 million unique TCR sequences. Genome-wide SNP genotypes for about three fifths of the 666 donors were used in a later genetic analysis, which treated that subset as a discovery cohort. The study aimed to test whether signatures of past pathogen exposure could be identified by cataloging public T cell receptors. The number of donors typed differed by locus, with 629-630 for A, B, C, DRB1 and DQB1, roughly 550 for DQA1, 600 to 610 for DPA1, and roughly 450 for DPB1. Using immunosequencing, the study profiled T cell repertoires from fewer than 850 subjects and related those repertoires to cytomegalovirus serostatus. Roughly 5 DR-DQ haplotypes were treated as single units for association and clustering because of strong linkage in the cohort. To predict cytomegalovirus infection status, the study brought together high-throughput TCR immunosequencing, statistical association of individual TCRs with disease status, and machine learning. All discovery cohort repertoires had been generated on a single sequencing platform. Of the roughly 400 genotyped donors, about 84% fell in the genetic ancestry cluster associated with self-reported Caucasian donors. Both class I and class II loci were covered by HLA typing, at four-digit resolution. Donor age, sex, ethnicity and CMV serostatus were compiled together with the repertoire data. Among about 370 genotyped donors of the cohort, an average of about 240,000 unique TCR beta nucleotide sequences was sequenced per donor, of which about 19% were non-productive.

What the study reported, not specific to this receptor: Because HLA typing was missing for some donors at each locus, association tests included only the typed subset. In a later genetic analysis, a missense DCLRE1C variant was associated with V-gene and J-gene trimming of TCR beta chains, and the association was replicated in an independent cohort. The classifier was reported to diagnose cytomegalovirus status with high specificity and sensitivity in both the original and validation cohorts. It was suggested by the authors that the approach could potentially be generalized to other disease states and immunological phenotypes. Most CMV-associated TCR beta chains appeared to be HLA-restricted in a later analysis, and the HLA associations seemed to be driven largely by CMV exposure. The presence/absence analyses assumed that sequencing depth was roughly uniform across donors, and that assumption may not be true. A few of the identified cytomegalovirus-associated TCR beta chains were confirmed in vitro to be specific for cytomegalovirus antigens. Compared with the roughly 700-donor mean, donors in an Asian-associated ancestry cluster had fewer N-insertions in productive TCRs, according to a later genetic analysis. A cluster of highly shared sequence variants was judged likely to represent a technical artifact of the sequencing pipeline. Compared with equally common non-associated chains, HLA-associated TCR beta chains in a later analysis were more clonally expanded and had lower generation probabilities. Across donors, most TCR sequences were observed very rarely, whereas some public TCRs were present in many individuals. Correlated functional status among segregating V segments might reflect linkage disequilibrium, but an unknown experimental factor could not be ruled out. In an earlier analysis of approximately 590 of the donors, most TCR beta V segments appeared in productive rearrangements about 87% or about 30% of the time, broadly matching IMGT annotations. This cohort had only TCR beta chains sequenced, and the lack of alpha or paired-chain data limited which features could be detected. In a later analysis, the rate of TCR association differed among HLA loci, with DRB1 alleles having the most associated TCRs and HLA-C alleles having the fewest. At a false discovery rate of 0.05, a later analysis linked some 18,000 TCR beta sequences to specific HLA alleles. Assigning TCR associations to individual alleles was difficult when HLA alleles, especially DR and DQ, strongly co-occurred. A later analysis reported that several top co-occurrence clusters appeared linked to parvovirus B19, influenza, CMV and Epstein-Barr virus. A total of roughly 160 TCR beta chains were listed by the study as associated with cytomegalovirus. Immune exposure information for the cohort was limited to CMV serostatus. A further reported finding was that TCR beta sequences accurately predicted the HLA-A and HLA-B alleles for most subjects in the first cohort. Because counts were too low, more than 15 rarely observed V segments, including chromosome 9 orphons, were excluded from the earlier analysis of some 540 of the donors.

Of note for this clone: Its antigen remains unidentified. Base quality data are lacking; no much larger clone is found one base away.

The cohort consisted of hundreds of healthy bone marrow donors. At the time of sampling, all cohort members were nominally healthy, though unrecorded immune exposures were likely present. The donor tested CMV seronegative, placing the donor among the roughly 350 seronegative members of the cohort. Each donor provided a peripheral blood sample, and peripheral blood mononuclear cells were used for TCR beta sequencing. The Qiagen DNeasy Blood Extraction Kit was used to extract genomic DNA from the blood cell samples. Library preparation employed the immunoSEQ multiplex PCR assay. The multiplex PCR relied on a mix of 60 forward primers for TCR Vbeta segments and 13 reverse primers for TCR Jbeta segments. The CDR3 region of rearranged TCR beta genes was amplified from genomic DNA with a multiplex PCR assay. The Illumina HiSeq System was used to sequence the amplified TCR beta libraries as 87-base-pair reads. The study's processing was this. A later analysis counted tens of millions of unique TCR beta chains across the 666 repertoires, and some 12 million of these chains were shared by at least two donors. Raw reads were error-corrected and collapsed into unique sequences by a nearest-neighbor algorithm in which closely related sequences were merged to remove PCR and sequencing errors. To assign V, D and J gene segments, CDR3 sequences were aligned to IMGT reference sequences. For a sequence to be retained, at least a six-nucleotide match to both a V gene segment and a J gene segment was required. Rearrangements were classified as productive when the CDR3 lacked stop codons and remained in frame with V and J, and all other rearrangements were classified as non-productive. Following IMGT convention, CDR3 was defined as the stretch from the second conserved V-encoded cysteine up to the conserved J-encoded phenylalanine. The earlier analysis of some 600 of the donors excluded sequences that lacked an unambiguous match to a single V gene segment. An earlier analysis of approximately 590 of the donors classified V segments as functional when productive rearrangements were above 56.7% and as segregating when the standard deviation between donors was above 5%. A statistical classification framework was developed to diagnose cytomegalovirus status using the catalog of TCR beta chain sequences. A later analysis assigned V and J genes by comparing TCR nucleotide sequences with IMGT/GENE-DB human TR gene sequences. The TCRdist pipeline was used in a later analysis to assign CDR3 sequences and most-parsimonious VDJ recombination scenarios. In a later analysis, each TCR beta chain was defined by its CDR3 amino acid sequence together with its V-gene family, and reads lacking a unique V-gene family were excluded. A later analysis removed over 500 highly shared, low-generation-probability nucleotide sequences to deal with suspected cross-contamination and a sequencing artifact. In a later analysis, a clonal expansion index was calculated for each public chain from normalized within-repertoire ranks of inferred template counts. Generation probabilities in a later analysis came from a VDJ recombination model fitted to out-of-frame rearrangements, and those results were checked against IGoR. Hypergeometric tests were used in a later analysis to score TCR-TCR, TCR-HLA and TCR-CMV co-occurrence, with a repertoire-size bias correction applied to the TCR pairs. False discovery rates were estimated in a later analysis by permuting HLA or CMV assignments 20 times. A later analysis grouped co-occurring TCRs with DBSCAN, adding TCRdist sequence similarity when clustering within HLA-allele-positive subsets. For co-occurrence clustering, repertoires with fewer than 30,000 or more than 120,000 public chains were excluded, along with a handful of repertoires with anomalous nucleotide sharing. Not all clones reach the TCRdb copy of this immuneACCESS table, which keeps in-frame sequences only. Checked studies attribute under half of the gap to unresolved V genes and leave the rest unexplained. V, J and clone size derive from that table, while D and trimming were established from the DNA sequence. In this sample the table shows about 150,000 clones, about 80% of which occur a single time. Jointly, the top ten make up approximately 0.66% of the sample.

The sequenced sample was PBMCs. The TCR originated in a male donor in good health and CMV-seronegative.

The nucleotide sequence is given as TGTGCCATCAGCCTAGCGACCGGGGAGCTGTTTTTT. Translated, this gives CAISLATGELFF. Recombination linked TRBV10-3 to TRBJ2-2, and possibly TRBD2, on 6 matching bases. Via the germline V gene, CDR1 is ENHRY and CDR2 SYGVKD. The CDR3 has 12 amino acids, counting the end cysteine and phenylalanine. Only the CDR3 part of the read is kept: 36 bases, read in frame from the first base. The germline ends are 7 bases apart after V is trimmed by 6 bases and J by 5 bases.